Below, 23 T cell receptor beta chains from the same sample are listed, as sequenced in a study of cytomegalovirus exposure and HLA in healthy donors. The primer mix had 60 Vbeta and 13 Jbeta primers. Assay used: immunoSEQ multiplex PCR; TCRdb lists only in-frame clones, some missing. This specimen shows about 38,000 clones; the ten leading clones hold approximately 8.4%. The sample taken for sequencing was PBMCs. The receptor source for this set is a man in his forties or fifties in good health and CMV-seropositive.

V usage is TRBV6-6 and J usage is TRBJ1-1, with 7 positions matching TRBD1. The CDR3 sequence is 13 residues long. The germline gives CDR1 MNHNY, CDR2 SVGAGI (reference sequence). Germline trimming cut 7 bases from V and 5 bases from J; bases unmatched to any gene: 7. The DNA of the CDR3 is TGTGCCAGCACCCCAGGGGGGCGAACTGAAGCTTTCTTT. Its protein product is CASTPGGRTEAFF.

CDR3: CASSFGALAGSETQYF. The CDR3, as DNA: TGCGCCAGCAGCTTCGGGGCGCTAGCGGGATCAGAGACCCAGTACTTC. The rearrangement links TRBV5-1 to TRBJ2-5; the match to TRBD2 covers 9 bases. V was pared by 2 bases and J by 4 bases, with 9 bases of the junction left unmatched. CDR1 SGHRS and CDR2 YFSETQ come from the germline V gene. This CDR3 comprises 16 residues.

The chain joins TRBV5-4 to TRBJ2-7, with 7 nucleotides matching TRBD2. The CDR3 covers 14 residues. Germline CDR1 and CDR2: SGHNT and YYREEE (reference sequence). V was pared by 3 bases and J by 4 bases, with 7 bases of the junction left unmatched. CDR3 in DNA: TGTGCCAGCAGCTGGGGGGGGGTTGAATACGAGCAGTACTTC. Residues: CASSWGGVEYEQYF.

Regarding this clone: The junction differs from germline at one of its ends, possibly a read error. The CDR3 DNA reads TGTGCTAGCAGCTTAAGCACAGAGAACACCGGGGAGCTGTTTTTT. Encoded protein: CASSLSTENTGELFF. The rearrangement uses TRBV7-7 and TRBJ2-2; D gene unclear. The CDR3 sequence is 15 residues long. Germline loops: CDR1 SSHAT, CDR2 FNYEAQ (reference sequence).

DNA for the CDR3: TGTGCTAGTGGTACCCCGGCGGGGGGGCAGTTCTTC. Protein sequence: CASGTPAGGQFF. This sequence joins TRBV12-5 and TRBJ2-1, with 8 bases that match TRBD2. The CDR3 has 12 residues. Germline CDR1 LGHNT, CDR2 FRNRAP. J lost 12 bases, V lost 5 bases, and 6 bases had no gene match.

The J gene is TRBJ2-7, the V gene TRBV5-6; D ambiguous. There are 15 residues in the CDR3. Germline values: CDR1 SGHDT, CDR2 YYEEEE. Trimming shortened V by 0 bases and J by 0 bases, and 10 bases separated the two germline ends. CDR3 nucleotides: TGTGCCAGCAGCTTGGTTTACGTTAGCTCCTACGAGCAGTACTTC. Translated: CASSLVYVSSYEQYF. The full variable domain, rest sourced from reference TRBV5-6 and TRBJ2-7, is DAGVTQSPTHLIKTRGQQVTLRCSPKSGHDTVSWYQQALGQGPQFIFQYYEEEERQRGNFPDRFSGHQFPNYSSELNVNALLLGDSALYLCASSLVYVSSYEQYFGPGTRLTVT.

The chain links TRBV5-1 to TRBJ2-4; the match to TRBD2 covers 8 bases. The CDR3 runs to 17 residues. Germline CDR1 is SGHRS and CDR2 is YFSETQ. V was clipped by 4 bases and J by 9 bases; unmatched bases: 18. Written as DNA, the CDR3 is TGCGCCAGCAGCCTTCAGGGGACTAGTGGGGGAAGCGGCATTCAGTACTTC. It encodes CASSLQGTSGGSGIQYF.

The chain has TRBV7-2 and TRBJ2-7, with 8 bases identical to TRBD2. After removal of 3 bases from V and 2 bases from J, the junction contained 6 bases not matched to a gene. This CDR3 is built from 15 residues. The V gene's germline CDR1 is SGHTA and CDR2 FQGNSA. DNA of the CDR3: TGTGCCAGCAGCTTTAGACTAGCGCCTACCTACGAGCAGTACTTC. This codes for CASSFRLAPTYEQYF.

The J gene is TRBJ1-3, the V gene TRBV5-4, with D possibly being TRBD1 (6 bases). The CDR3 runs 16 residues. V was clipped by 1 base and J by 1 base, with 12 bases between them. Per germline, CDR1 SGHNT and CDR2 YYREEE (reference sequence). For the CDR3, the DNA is TGTGCCAGCAGCTTGAGGGGGGGCATTTCTGGAAACACCATATATTTT. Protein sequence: CASSLRGGISGNTIYF.

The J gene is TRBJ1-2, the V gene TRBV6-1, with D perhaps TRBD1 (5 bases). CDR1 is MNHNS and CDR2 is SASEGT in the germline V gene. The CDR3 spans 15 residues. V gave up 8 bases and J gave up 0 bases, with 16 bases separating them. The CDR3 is CASLSGSGANYGYTF. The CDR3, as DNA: TGTGCCAGCTTGTCGGGGTCGGGGGCTAACTATGGCTACACCTTC.

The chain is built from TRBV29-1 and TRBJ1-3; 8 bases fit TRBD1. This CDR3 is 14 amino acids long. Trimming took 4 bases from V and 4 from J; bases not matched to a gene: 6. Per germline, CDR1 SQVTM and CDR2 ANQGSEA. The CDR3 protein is CSVGSGGAGNTIYF. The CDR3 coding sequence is TGCAGCGTTGGGTCAGGGGGCGCAGGAAACACCATATATTTT.

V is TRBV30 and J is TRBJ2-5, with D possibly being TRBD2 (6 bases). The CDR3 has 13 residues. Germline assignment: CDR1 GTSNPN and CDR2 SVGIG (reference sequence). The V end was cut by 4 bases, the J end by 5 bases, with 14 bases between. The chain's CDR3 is CAWKGSGVETQYF. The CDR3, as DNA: TGTGCCTGGAAAGGGTCGGGAGTTGAGACCCAGTACTTC.

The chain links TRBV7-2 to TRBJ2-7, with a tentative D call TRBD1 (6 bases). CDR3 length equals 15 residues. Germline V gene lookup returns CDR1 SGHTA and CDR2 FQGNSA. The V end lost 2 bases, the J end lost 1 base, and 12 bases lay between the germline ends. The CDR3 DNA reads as TGTGCCAGCAGCTTACCCCTGGGGGCGTCCTACGAGCAGTACTTC. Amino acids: CASSLPLGASYEQYF.

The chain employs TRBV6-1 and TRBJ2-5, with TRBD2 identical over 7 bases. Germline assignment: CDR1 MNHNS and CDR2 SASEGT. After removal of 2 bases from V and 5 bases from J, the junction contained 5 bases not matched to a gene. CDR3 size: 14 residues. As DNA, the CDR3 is TGTGCCAGCAGTGAAATGGTAGCGGGCGAGACCCAGTACTTC. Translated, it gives CASSEMVAGETQYF.

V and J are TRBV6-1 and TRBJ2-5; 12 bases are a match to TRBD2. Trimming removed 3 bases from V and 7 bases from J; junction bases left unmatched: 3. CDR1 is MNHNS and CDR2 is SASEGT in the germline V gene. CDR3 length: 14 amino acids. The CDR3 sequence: CASSDRLAGATQYF. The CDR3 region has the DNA TGTGCCAGCAGTGATAGACTAGCGGGAGCGACCCAGTACTTC.

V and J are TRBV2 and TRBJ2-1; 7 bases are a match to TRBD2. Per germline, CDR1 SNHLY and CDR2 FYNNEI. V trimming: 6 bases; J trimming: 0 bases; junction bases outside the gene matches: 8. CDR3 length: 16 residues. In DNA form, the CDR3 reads TGTGCCAGCAGGGCTCGAGCGGGAAGCTCCTACAATGAGCAGTTCTTC. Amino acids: CASRARAGSSYNEQFF.

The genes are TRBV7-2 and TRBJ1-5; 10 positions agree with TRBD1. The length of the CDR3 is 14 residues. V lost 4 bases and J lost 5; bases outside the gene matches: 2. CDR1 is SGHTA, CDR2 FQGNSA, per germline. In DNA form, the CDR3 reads TGTGCCAGCAGCTCGGACAGGGGGTATCAGCCCCAGCATTTT. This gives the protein CASSSDRGYQPQHF.

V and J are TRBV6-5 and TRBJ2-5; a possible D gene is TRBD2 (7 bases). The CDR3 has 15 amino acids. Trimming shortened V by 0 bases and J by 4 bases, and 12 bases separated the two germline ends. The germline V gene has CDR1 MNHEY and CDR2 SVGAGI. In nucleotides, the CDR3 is TGTGCCAGCAGTTACTCGGGGGGGCCAAGAGAGACCCAGTACTTC. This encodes CASSYSGGPRETQYF.

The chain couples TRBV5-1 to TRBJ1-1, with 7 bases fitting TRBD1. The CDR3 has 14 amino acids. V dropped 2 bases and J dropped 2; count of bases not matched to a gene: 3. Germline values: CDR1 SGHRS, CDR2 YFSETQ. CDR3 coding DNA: TGCGCCAGCAGCTTACCAGGGGGTAACACTGAAGCTTTCTTT. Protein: CASSLPGGNTEAFF.

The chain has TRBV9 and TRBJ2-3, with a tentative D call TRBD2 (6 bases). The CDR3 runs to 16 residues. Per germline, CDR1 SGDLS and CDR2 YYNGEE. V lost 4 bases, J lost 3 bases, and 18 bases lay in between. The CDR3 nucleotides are TGTGCCAGCAGCCAGACGGGGGAGGAATTTACAGATACGCAGTATTTT. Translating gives CASSQTGEEFTDTQYF.

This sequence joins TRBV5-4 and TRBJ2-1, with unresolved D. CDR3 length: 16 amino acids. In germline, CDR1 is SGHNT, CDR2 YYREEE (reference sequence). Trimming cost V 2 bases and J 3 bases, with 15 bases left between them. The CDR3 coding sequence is TGTGCCAGCAGCTTTGGTGCGGTTACTGACTACAATGAGCAGTTCTTC. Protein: CASSFGAVTDYNEQFF.

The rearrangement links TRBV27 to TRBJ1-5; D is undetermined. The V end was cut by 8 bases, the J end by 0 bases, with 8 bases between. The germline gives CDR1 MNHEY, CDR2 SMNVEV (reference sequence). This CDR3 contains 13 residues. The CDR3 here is CASRLHSNQPQHF. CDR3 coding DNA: TGTGCCAGCCGACTCCATAGCAATCAGCCCCAGCATTTT.

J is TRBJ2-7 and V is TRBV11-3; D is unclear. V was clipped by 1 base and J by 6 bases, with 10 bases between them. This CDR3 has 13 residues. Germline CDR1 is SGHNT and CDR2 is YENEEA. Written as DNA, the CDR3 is TGTGCCAGCAGCTTAGGCGAGAGGCGCGAGCAGTACTTC. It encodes CASSLGERREQYF.